Listed here are 13 T cell receptor beta chains from one sample, sequenced in a study of shared T cell receptors in the human thymus. Assay: immunoSEQ multiplex PCR; the TCRdb copy retains only in-frame clones and omits some. Counted here are hundreds of thousands of clones, about 80% occurring once; the ten biggest clones make up about 0.013%. The same data also contributed to another study, on human thymus T cells.

The sample was thymocytes. Source of these receptors: a boy under two years old with a congenital heart defect.

The CDR3 protein is CSVEGGREGSYEQYF. The CDR3 DNA reads as TGCAGCGTTGAAGGGGGGCGGGAGGGCTCCTACGAGCAGTACTTC. The chain carries TRBV29-1 and TRBJ2-7; TRBD2 agrees at 9 bases. The trim removed 1 base at V and 0 bases at J, leaving 4 bases unmatched. CDR1 SQVTM and CDR2 ANQGSEA come from the germline V gene. The CDR3 sequence is 15 residues long.

The V and J genes are TRBV7-2 and TRBJ2-5, with TRBD1 matching over 8 bases. Germline V gene lookup returns CDR1 SGHTA and CDR2 FQGNSA. CDR3 length: 15 residues. With V trimmed by 0 bases and J by 5 bases, 5 bases remained unmatched. Written as DNA, the CDR3 is TGTGCCAGCAGCTTAGCCTGGCAGGGGGCGGAGACCCAGTACTTC. The encoded protein is CASSLAWQGAETQYF.

The rearrangement uses TRBV9 and TRBJ2-5; possibly TRBD2 for D (6 bases). V was trimmed by 3 bases and J by 3 bases, leaving 9 bases between them. The CDR3 loop spans 13 amino acids. Germline V gene lookup returns CDR1 SGDLS and CDR2 YYNGEE. The CDR3 loop reads CASSGGGEETQYF. DNA of the CDR3: TGTGCCAGCAGCGGGGGAGGAGAAGAGACCCAGTACTTC.

V is TRBV4-2 and J is TRBJ2-1, with a weak D call TRBD2 (5 bases). The CDR3 is 14 residues long. Germline V gene lookup returns CDR1 LGHNA and CDR2 YNFKEQ. Trimming stripped 8 bases from V and 5 bases from J, with 16 bases between. This chain's CDR3 is CASGRSGADNEQFF. CDR3 nucleotides: TGTGCCAGCGGAAGAAGCGGAGCCGACAATGAGCAGTTCTTC.

The chain uses TRBV5-6 and TRBJ2-3, with 11 bases matching TRBD1. The germline V gene has CDR1 SGHDT and CDR2 YYEEEE. V gave up 4 bases and J gave up 4 bases; unmatched junction bases: 5. This CDR3 has 15 residues. CDR3 bases: TGTGCCAGCAGCATCGGACAGGGGGCAGCAGATACGCAGTATTTT. It specifies CASSIGQGAADTQYF.

The chain carries TRBV27 and TRBJ1-5; 7 bases fit TRBD1. This CDR3 has 17 residues. CDR1 is MNHEY and CDR2 is SMNVEV in the germline V gene (reference sequence). The V and J ends lost 6 bases and 6 bases, in that order; junction bases with no gene match: 17. CDR3 in DNA: TGTGCCAGCAGACCTTCCCACCATACAGGGGTTGTTCAGCCCCAGCATTTT. It is translated as CASRPSHHTGVVQPQHF.

The chain carries TRBV14 and TRBJ1-2; 8 bases agree with TRBD1. The CDR3 length is 17 residues. The germline V gene has CDR1 SGHDN and CDR2 FVKESK. V was pared by 0 bases and J by 2 bases, with 8 bases of the junction left unmatched. The CDR3 DNA reads as TGTGCCAGCAGCCAAGAAGTCCCAGGGGGCTTAAACTATGGCTACACCTTC. Residues: CASSQEVPGGLNYGYTF.

The genes are TRBV15 and TRBJ2-7, with 14 bases aligning to TRBD2. V trimming: 5 bases; J trimming: 9 bases; junction bases outside the gene matches: 15. Germline CDR1 LNHNV, CDR2 YYDKDF (reference sequence). The CDR3 totals 17 residues. CDR3 bases: TGTGCCACCAGCCTTACTTTCCGGGAGGGGACTAGCGGGGGGCAGTACTTC. Translated: CATSLTFREGTSGGQYF.

The chain joins TRBV7-9 to TRBJ2-1, with a tentative D call TRBD2 (6 bases). Trimming took 4 bases from V and 8 from J, leaving 12 bases between them. The CDR3 is made up of 13 amino acids. CDR1 is SEHNR and CDR2 is FQNEAQ in the germline V gene (reference sequence). DNA of the CDR3: TGTGCCAGCAGCTACGGGGGAGGCGATGAGCAGTTCTTC. Its protein product is CASSYGGGDEQFF.

As DNA, the CDR3 is TGTGCCAGCAGTTTGGAGCGGGAAGGAGACTACAATGAGCAGTTCTTC. Protein sequence: CASSLEREGDYNEQFF. The V call is TRBV27, the J call TRBJ2-1; 7 nucleotides match TRBD2. V lost 3 bases and J lost 3; bases outside the gene matches: 8. This CDR3 is built from 16 residues. The V gene's germline CDR1 is MNHEY and CDR2 SMNVEV (reference sequence).

The genes are TRBV5-1 and TRBJ2-5; D is unresolved. With 0 bases removed from V and 1 base from J, the gap between germline ends came to 4 bases. Germline CDR1 is SGHRS and CDR2 is YFSETQ. The CDR3 loop spans 13 amino acids. The chain's CDR3 is CASSLVSQETQYF. CDR3 sequence (DNA): TGCGCCAGCAGCTTGGTCAGCCAAGAGACCCAGTACTTC.

This chain connects TRBV27 to TRBJ2-3; 10 bases align to TRBD1. The V gene end was trimmed by 0 bases and the J gene end by 4 bases; junction bases not matched to a gene: 7. The CDR3 is 17 residues long. The germline V gene has CDR1 MNHEY and CDR2 SMNVEV (reference sequence). The CDR3 sequence is CASSLSTGTGVADTQYF. CDR3 nucleotide sequence: TGTGCCAGCAGTTTATCCACCGGGACAGGGGTGGCAGATACGCAGTATTTT.

The chain carries TRBV11-2 and TRBJ1-2; maybe TRBD1 (6 bases). Trimming pared 4 bases from V and 9 bases from J, leaving 21 bases between. CDR3 size: 15 residues. Germline CDR1 SGHAT, CDR2 FQNNGV. DNA for the CDR3: TGTGCCAGCAGCTCACCGACAACACACAGGGACAGCTACACCTTC. This sequence encodes CASSSPTTHRDSYTF.